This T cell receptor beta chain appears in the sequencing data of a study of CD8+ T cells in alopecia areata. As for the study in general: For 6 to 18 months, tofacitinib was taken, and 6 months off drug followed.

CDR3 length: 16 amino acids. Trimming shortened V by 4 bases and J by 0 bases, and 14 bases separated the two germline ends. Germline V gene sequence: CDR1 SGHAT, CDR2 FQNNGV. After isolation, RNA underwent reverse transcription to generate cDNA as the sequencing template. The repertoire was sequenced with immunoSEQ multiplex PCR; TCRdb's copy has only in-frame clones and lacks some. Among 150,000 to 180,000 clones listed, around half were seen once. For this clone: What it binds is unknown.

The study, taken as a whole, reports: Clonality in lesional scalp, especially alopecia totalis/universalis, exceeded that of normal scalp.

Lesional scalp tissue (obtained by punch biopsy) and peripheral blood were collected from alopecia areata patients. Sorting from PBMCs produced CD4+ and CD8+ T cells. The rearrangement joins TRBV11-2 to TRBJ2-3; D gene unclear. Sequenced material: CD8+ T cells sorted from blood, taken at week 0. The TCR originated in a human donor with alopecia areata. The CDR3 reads CASSSRGATSTDTQYF. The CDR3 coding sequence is TGTGCCAGCAGCTCCAGAGGAGCGACTAGCACAGATACGCAGTATTTT.